Listed here are 27 T cell receptor beta chains from one sample, sequenced in a study of T cell responses to AZD1222 COVID-19 vaccine. Clones were read by immunoSEQ multiplex PCR, and TCRdb kept only the in-frame ones, dropping some. The profile shows about 130,000 clones, 94% of them singletons. Specimen: peripheral blood, collected on day 0 of AZD1222 vaccination. The receptors were sampled from an adult in good health.

V gene TRBV18 combines with J gene TRBJ1-2, with 8 positions matching TRBD1. In germline, CDR1 is KGHSH, CDR2 LQKENI. The CDR3 consists of 12 residues. After removal of 3 bases from V and 8 bases from J, the junction contained 2 bases not matched to a gene. CDR3 residues: CASSPTGDGYTF. In DNA, the CDR3 is TGTGCCAGCTCACCGACAGGGGACGGCTACACCTTC.

The V gene is TRBV14, the J gene TRBJ1-6, with a possible D match to TRBD1 (5 bases). The ends were cut back, 4 bases at V and 9 bases at J, with 7 bases in the middle. Per germline, CDR1 SGHDN and CDR2 FVKESK. The CDR3 covers 12 residues. The CDR3 region has the DNA TGTGCCAGCAGCCCGGGGGTTTCACCCCTCCACTTT. This codes for CASSPGVSPLHF.

The rearrangement links TRBV5-1 to TRBJ2-2, with 9 bases fitting TRBD1. Germline V gives CDR1 SGHRS, CDR2 YFSETQ. Trimming took 0 bases from V and 4 from J; bases not matched to a gene: 1. The CDR3 runs to 15 residues. The CDR3: CASSLETGGTGELFF. CDR3 coding DNA: TGCGCCAGCAGCTTGGAGACAGGGGGCACCGGGGAGCTGTTTTTT.

V usage is TRBV7-8 and J usage is TRBJ1-1; possibly TRBD1 for D (5 bases). The germline CDR1 and CDR2 sequences are SGHVS and FQNEAQ. Trimming took off 3 bases at V and 1 base at J, with 27 bases between the two ends. CDR3 size: 20 residues. This CDR3 is CASSFTPYRGYGAPNTEAFF. DNA of the CDR3: TGTGCCAGCAGCTTTACCCCCTATCGGGGCTATGGGGCACCGAACACTGAAGCTTTCTTT.

The chain is built from TRBV9 and TRBJ2-7; 9 bases fit TRBD1. J gave up 2 bases and V 0 bases, and 6 bases lay outside the gene matches. Germline lookup yields CDR1 SGDLS and CDR2 YYNGEE. The CDR3 runs 16 residues. The CDR3, as DNA: TGTGCCAGCAGCGTAGGGGGGGACAGGGTTCCCTACGAGCAGTACTTC. Encoded protein: CASSVGGDRVPYEQYF.

The rearrangement joins TRBV29-1 to TRBJ1-1; 7 nucleotides agree with TRBD1. Per the germline V gene, CDR1 is SQVTM and CDR2 is ANQGSEA. CDR3 length: 12 residues. With 6 bases clipped from V and 7 bases from J, the junction kept 8 bases outside the gene matches. The CDR3 here is CSVQDREIEAFF. CDR3 sequence (DNA): TGCAGCGTCCAAGACAGGGAGATTGAAGCTTTCTTT. The entire variable domain, with the rest obtained from reference TRBV29-1 and TRBJ1-1, is as follows: SAVISQKPSRDICQRGTSLTIQCQVDSQVTMMFWYRQQPGQSLTLIATANQGSEATYESGFVIDKFPISRPNLTFSTLTVSNMSPEDSSIYLCSVQDREIEAFFGQGTRLTVV.

The chain links TRBV19 to TRBJ2-7; 9 positions match TRBD1. Per the germline V gene, CDR1 is LNHDA and CDR2 is SQIVND (reference sequence). The CDR3 runs to 14 residues. V gave up 4 bases and J gave up 4 bases; unmatched junction bases: 5. The CDR3 DNA reads TGTGCCAGTAGTAGGGGACAGGGCGGGTACGAGCAGTACTTC. This encodes CASSRGQGGYEQYF.

The CDR3 nucleotides read TGTGCCACCAGCACTTACAATGAGCAGTTCTTC. Its protein product is CATSTYNEQFF. The rearrangement joins TRBV15 to TRBJ2-1; no definite D call. V was trimmed by 4 bases and J by 4 bases, leaving 2 bases between them. Germline loops: CDR1 LNHNV, CDR2 YYDKDF (reference sequence). This CDR3 spans 11 amino acids.

The chain employs TRBV30 and TRBJ1-1; D gene ambiguous. CDR3 length: 11 amino acids. Trimming took off 2 bases at V and 11 bases at J, with 12 bases between the two ends. CDR1 is GTSNPN, CDR2 SVGIG, per germline (reference sequence). The CDR3 sequence is CAWSSKVSAFF. CDR3 nucleotides: TGTGCCTGGAGTTCCAAGGTATCCGCTTTCTTT. The entire variable domain, with the rest obtained from reference TRBV30 and TRBJ1-1, is as follows: SQTIHQWPATLVQPVGSPLSLECTVEGTSNPNLYWYRQAAGRGLQLLFYSVGIGQISSEVPQNLSASRPQDRQFILSSKKLLLSDSGFYLCAWSSKVSAFFGQGTRLTVV.

This chain connects TRBV27 to TRBJ1-6; D is possibly TRBD1 (5 bases). Germline CDR1 MNHEY, CDR2 SMNVEV (reference sequence). The CDR3 spans 13 residues. V was clipped by 8 bases and J by 7 bases, with 12 bases between them. CDR3 nucleotides: TGTGCCAGCGGGGGGAGCGCAAATTCACCCCTCCACTTT. Its protein is CASGGSANSPLHF.

The V call is TRBV7-2, the J call TRBJ2-1; D is uncertain. Germline assignment: CDR1 SGHTA and CDR2 FQGNSA. The CDR3 loop spans 11 amino acids. Trimming took 6 bases from V and 5 from J, leaving 5 bases between them. CDR3 DNA sequence: TGTGCCAGCAGGTCCGACAATGAGCAGTTCTTC. Translated, it gives CASRSDNEQFF.

This rearrangement joins TRBV10-1 to TRBJ1-2; no firm D call. Trimming removed 7 bases at V and 7 bases at J, with 13 bases between. Per the germline V gene, CDR1 is WNHNN and CDR2 is SYGVQD (reference sequence). The CDR3 runs 12 residues. This CDR3 reads CASTNGKGGYTF. Written as DNA, the CDR3 is TGCGCCAGCACTAACGGTAAAGGTGGCTACACCTTC.

This clone was detected a few times. V usage is TRBV7-2 and J usage is TRBJ2-1; 11 bases are a match to TRBD2. The CDR3 extends over 16 amino acids. After removal of 5 bases from V and 9 bases from J, the junction contained 12 bases not matched to a gene. Germline-derived CDR1 and CDR2 are SGHTA and FQGNSA. The CDR3 protein is CASSARTSGSLAEQFF. In DNA, the CDR3 is TGTGCCAGCAGCGCAAGAACTAGCGGGAGTCTCGCTGAGCAGTTCTTC.

The chain joins TRBV6-1 to TRBJ2-3; D might be TRBD2 (6 bases). CDR1 is MNHNS, CDR2 SASEGT, per germline. There are 16 residues in the CDR3. V lost 1 base and J 6 bases, leaving 17 bases between the germline ends. The CDR3 here is CASSEVPRAGKDTQYF. CDR3 bases: TGTGCCAGCAGTGAAGTTCCCCGGGCGGGAAAGGATACGCAGTATTTT.

This clone was seen once. V and J are TRBV7-2 and TRBJ2-7; D gene uncertain. The CDR3 totals 12 residues. Between the trimmed V and J ends, which lost 2 bases and 5 bases, there was a span of 7 bases. Germline V lookup: CDR1 SGHTA, CDR2 FQGNSA. The CDR3 loop reads CASSLTRDEQYF. DNA of the CDR3: TGTGCCAGCAGCTTAACAAGAGACGAGCAGTACTTC.

The chain uses TRBV27 and TRBJ2-6; D is uncertain. The CDR3 contains 14 residues. The germline gives CDR1 MNHEY, CDR2 SMNVEV (reference sequence). The germline V and J ends were trimmed by 7 bases and 2 bases, with 9 bases remaining between them. The CDR3 loop is CASMQTTGANVLTF. The CDR3 region has the DNA TGTGCCAGCATGCAGACAACTGGGGCCAACGTCCTGACTTTC.

V is TRBV3-1 (or the pseudogene TRBV3-2) and J is TRBJ1-4; weak D call: TRBD1 (5 bases). V was trimmed by 1 base and J by 4 bases, leaving 13 bases between them. This CDR3 has 16 residues. Germline-derived CDR1 and CDR2 are LGHDT and YNNKEL (reference sequence). CDR3: CASSQAGRAFNEKLFF. CDR3 nucleotide sequence: TGTGCCAGCAGCCAAGCGGGACGGGCCTTTAATGAAAAACTGTTTTTT.

CDR3 sequence: CAISEPLGVSSYNEQFF. CDR3 nucleotides: TGTGCCATCAGTGAGCCTTTGGGGGTCAGCTCCTACAATGAGCAGTTCTTC. V gene TRBV10-3 combines with J gene TRBJ2-1; D possibly matches TRBD1 or TRBD2 (5 bases each). CDR1 and CDR2 (germline): ENHRY, SYGVKD. This CDR3 spans 17 amino acids. Trimming removed 2 bases from V and 0 bases from J, with 14 bases in between.

The V gene is TRBV2, the J gene TRBJ2-7, with D tentatively TRBD1 (6 bases). Germline-derived CDR1 and CDR2 are SNHLY and FYNNEI. Trimming cost V 1 base and J 3 bases, with 7 bases left between them. This CDR3 is 13 amino acids long. CDR3 in amino acids: CASSEGGHYEQYF. The CDR3 DNA sequence: TGTGCCAGCAGTGAAGGGGGGCACTACGAGCAGTACTTC.

As to this clone: In the same sample, other DNA sequences code for this CDR3. The chain carries TRBV6-5 and TRBJ1-1; D uncertain. V was pared by 3 bases and J by 8 bases, with 10 bases between. The length of the CDR3 is 12 residues. Germline loops: CDR1 MNHEY, CDR2 SVGAGI. The DNA for the CDR3 is TGTGCCAGCAGTTATGGTGGCACCGAAGCTTTCTTT. This translates into CASSYGGTEAFF.

The V gene is TRBV15, the J gene TRBJ1-3, with 7 bases identical to TRBD1. V was pared by 1 base and J by 2 bases, with 2 bases of the junction left unmatched. Germline V CDR1 and CDR2: LNHNV, YYDKDF (reference sequence). The CDR3 runs to 15 residues. This CDR3 reads CATSRGQGAGNTIYF. DNA for the CDR3: TGTGCCACCAGCAGAGGGCAGGGGGCTGGAAACACCATATATTTT.

This chain joins TRBV6-2 or TRBV6-3 and TRBJ2-6, with 9 positions matching TRBD1. This CDR3 contains 18 residues. Germline V gene sequence: CDR1 MNHEY, CDR2 SVGEGT. The trim removed 2 bases at V and 1 base at J, leaving 6 bases unmatched. CDR3 residues: CASSYGGQGRSGANVLTF. In DNA, the CDR3 is TGTGCCAGCAGTTACGGGGGACAGGGAAGGTCTGGGGCCAACGTCCTGACTTTC.

The gene calls are TRBV2 and TRBJ2-1, with 12 bases aligning to TRBD2. The germline gives CDR1 SNHLY, CDR2 FYNNEI. The CDR3 extends over 17 amino acids. Unmatched junction bases numbered 12, after V lost 6 bases and J lost 6 bases. The CDR3 reads CASRSTRLAGAGNEQFF. The CDR3 coding sequence is TGTGCCAGCAGATCCACCCGACTAGCGGGAGCGGGCAATGAGCAGTTCTTC.

The V and J genes are TRBV18 and TRBJ1-1; D perhaps matches TRBD1 (6 bases). The V gene's germline CDR1 is KGHSH and CDR2 LQKENI. This CDR3 is built from 15 residues. The ends were cut back, 3 bases at V and 5 bases at J, with 16 bases in the middle. The CDR3 DNA reads as TGTGCCAGCTCACCCCAAACAGGGTTCGGGACTGAAGCTTTCTTT. Residues: CASSPQTGFGTEAFF.

V and J are TRBV9 and TRBJ2-2; D is undetermined. V shed 4 bases and J shed 7 bases, with 11 bases lying between them. The CDR3 has 13 amino acids. Germline CDR1 SGDLS, CDR2 YYNGEE. DNA of the CDR3: TGTGCCAGCAGCCCTTCGGCCGGCGGGGAGCTGTTTTTT. Amino acid sequence: CASSPSAGGELFF.

CDR3 residues: CASSLERLFMNTEAFF. CDR3 nucleotide sequence: TGTGCCAGCAGCTTAGAGCGTTTATTTATGAACACTGAAGCTTTCTTT. This chain links TRBV7-2 with TRBJ1-1; unclear D gene. The CDR3 totals 16 residues. Germline V CDR1 and CDR2: SGHTA, FQGNSA. V gave up 1 base and J gave up 0 bases, with 12 bases separating them. The complete variable domain, with remaining parts taken from reference TRBV7-2 and TRBJ1-1, reads GAGVSQSPSNKVTEKGKDVELRCDPISGHTALYWYRQSLGQGLEFLIYFQGNSAPDKSGLPSDRFSAERTGGSVSTLTIQRTQQEDSAVYLCASSLERLFMNTEAFFGQGTRLTVV.

This sequence joins TRBV6-5 and TRBJ1-3; D gene ambiguous. Germline V gene sequence: CDR1 MNHEY, CDR2 SVGAGI. Trimming stripped 5 bases from V and 0 bases from J, with 8 bases between. This CDR3 is built from 14 residues. The CDR3 region has the DNA TGTGCCAGCAGTCCCTCGGGCTCTGGAAACACCATATATTTT. Protein: CASSPSGSGNTIYF.